A single sample gave rise to the 32 T cell receptor beta chains below, sequenced in a study of STAT3 mutations in large granular lymphocyte leukemia. Overall study results and limits: Every T-LGLL patient had at least one immunodominant TCRbeta clonotype.

Here immunoSEQ multiplex PCR was the method, and the copy in TCRdb shows in-frame clones only, minus some. The profile shows several thousand clones, roughly a third of them singletons. Antigens of these TCRs are unknown. Sequencing was done on a sample of peripheral blood mononuclear cells. Receptors originate from a middle-aged woman with T-cell large granular lymphocyte leukemia. Some clones in this sample may be carry-over from other donors' samples.

The genes are TRBV4-3 and TRBJ2-3; TRBD2 matches 13 bases. V was pared by 0 bases and J by 4 bases, with 4 bases of the junction left unmatched. CDR1 is LGHNA and CDR2 is YSLEER in the germline V gene. CDR3 length: 17 residues. The CDR3 loop is CASSQDRTSGSADTQYF. CDR3 in DNA: TGCGCCAGCAGCCAAGATAGGACTAGCGGGAGTGCAGATACGCAGTATTTT.

In this sample, this clone turned up once. V usage is TRBV1 and J usage is TRBJ1-5. TRBV1 is recorded as a pseudogene. The CDR3 is 14 amino acids. CDR3 sequence reads: CTSSQGGGKRPQHF. CDR3 sequence (DNA): TGCACCAGCAGCCAAGGGGGAGGAAAACGACCCCAGCATTTT.

This clone has more than one count but fewer than ten. The genes are TRBV5-6 and TRBJ1-1; TRBD1 aligns across 7 bases. Trimming at V came to 4 bases and at J to 11 bases, leaving 11 bases not matched to a gene. The CDR3 has 13 residues. Germline assignment: CDR1 SGHDT and CDR2 YYEEEE. The CDR3 sequence is CASSTDRAIEAFF. The CDR3, as DNA: TGTGCCAGCAGCACTGACAGGGCGATAGAGGCTTTCTTT.

This clone occurred a few times. The chain couples TRBV10-3 to TRBJ1-3; D is unresolved. Between the trimmed V and J ends, which lost 6 bases and 0 bases, there was a span of 12 bases. In germline, CDR1 is ENHRY, CDR2 SYGVKD. The CDR3 consists of 15 residues. The CDR3 sequence: CAIRDNTNSGNTIYF. DNA for the CDR3: TGTGCCATCAGAGATAACACGAACTCTGGAAACACCATATATTTT.

In this sample, this clone turned up a few times. V and J are TRBV5-1 and TRBJ2-1; 9 bases match TRBD2. Germline V gene sequence: CDR1 SGHRS, CDR2 YFSETQ. CDR3 length equals 17 residues. Losses at the gene ends were 0 bases for V and 8 bases for J; bases not matched to a gene: 12. CDR3 loop: CASSLGEGGGRAHEQFF. The CDR3 coding sequence is TGCGCCAGCAGCTTGGGCGAAGGCGGCGGGAGGGCTCATGAGCAGTTCTTC.

The chain carries TRBV4-3 and TRBJ2-7; TRBD2 agrees at 7 bases. Trimming cost V 3 bases and J 2 bases; bases outside gene matches: 13. Germline V gene sequence: CDR1 LGHNA, CDR2 YSLEER. CDR3 length: 17 residues. The CDR3 DNA is TGCGCCAGCAGCCATATCTTCCTCGGGGGGATAACCTACGAGCAGTACTTC. It is translated as CASSHIFLGGITYEQYF.

This clone appeared a few times. This rearrangement joins TRBV27 to TRBJ2-1; TRBD2 is a possible D gene (5 bases). Looked up from germline, CDR1 is MNHEY and CDR2 is SMNVEV (reference sequence). The ends were cut back, 3 bases at V and 6 bases at J, with 15 bases in the middle. CDR3 length equals 15 residues. The CDR3 DNA sequence: TGTGCCAGCAGTTTTTTTGACGGGAACAGCAATGAGCAGTTCTTC. Protein: CASSFFDGNSNEQFF.

The genes are TRBV5-4 and TRBJ2-7; 9 nucleotides line up with TRBD1. This CDR3 region has 15 residues. V dropped 1 base and J dropped 4; count of bases not matched to a gene: 6. Germline-derived CDR1 and CDR2 are SGHNT and YYREEE (reference sequence). CDR3 sequence reads: CASSLSGTGNYEQYF. The DNA for the CDR3 is TGTGCCAGCAGCTTGTCCGGGACAGGGAATTACGAGCAGTACTTC.

This clone came up a few times. This sequence joins TRBV6-1 and TRBJ2-7; 7 bases fit TRBD1. Germline trimming cut 4 bases from V and 1 base from J; bases unmatched to any gene: 4. The CDR3 totals 14 residues. Germline CDR1 is MNHNS and CDR2 is SASEGT. This CDR3 is CASSGDRSSYEQYF. CDR3 sequence (DNA): TGTGCCAGCAGTGGGGACAGAAGTTCCTACGAGCAGTACTTC.

This clone was counted only a few times. The chain employs TRBV27 and TRBJ1-5, with D possibly matching TRBD1 (6 bases). The length of the CDR3 is 16 residues. V was shortened by 3 bases and J by 7 bases, with 19 bases between the two germline ends. Per the germline V gene, CDR1 is MNHEY and CDR2 is SMNVEV (reference sequence). The CDR3 DNA reads TGTGCCAGCAGTTTTGTCGGGGGCGGTATTGGCCAGCCCCAGCATTTT. Translation: CASSFVGGGIGQPQHF.

This sequence joins TRBV7-9 and TRBJ2-3; D may correspond to TRBD1 or TRBD2 (5 bases each). This CDR3 is built from 15 residues. CDR1 and CDR2 from the germline V gene are SEHNR and FQNEAQ (reference sequence). V lost 0 bases, J lost 6 bases, and 13 bases lay in between. Here the CDR3 reads CASSLARQGADTQYF. The CDR3 DNA reads as TGTGCCAGCAGCTTAGCGCGGCAGGGAGCGGATACGCAGTATTTT.

This clone was seen a few times. The chain combines TRBV7-3 with TRBJ2-7, with D perhaps given as TRBD1 or TRBD2 (7 bases each). Germline V CDR1 and CDR2: SGHTA, FQGTGA. The CDR3 is 15 amino acids. V was clipped by 1 base and J by 2 bases, with 12 bases between them. The CDR3 loop reads CASSLSPGGAYEQYF. CDR3 coding DNA: TGTGCCAGCAGCTTAAGTCCAGGGGGGGCCTACGAGCAGTACTTC.

The V and J genes are TRBV10-3 and TRBJ2-3; D call uncertain. Germline CDR1 is ENHRY and CDR2 is SYGVKD. Between the trimmed V and J ends, which lost 3 bases and 2 bases, there was a span of 9 bases. The CDR3 has 14 residues. CDR3 sequence reads: CAISDLTTTDTQYF. The DNA for the CDR3 is TGTGCCATCAGTGATCTAACTACCACAGATACGCAGTATTTT.

This clone was found a few times. This sequence joins TRBV30 and TRBJ2-7; possibly TRBD1 or TRBD2 for D (5 bases each). V was cut by 6 bases and J by 2 bases, with 20 bases left in between. Germline V CDR1 and CDR2: GTSNPN, SVGIG (reference sequence). This CDR3 has 15 amino acids. The CDR3 nucleotides read TGTGCCTGTTCCCGCATGGGGGACGGAGCCTACGAGCAGTACTTC. This gives the protein CACSRMGDGAYEQYF.

The chain has TRBV18 and TRBJ1-1; 9 nucleotides line up with TRBD1. Per the germline V gene, CDR1 is KGHSH and CDR2 is LQKENI. V lost 2 bases to trimming and J lost 8 bases; unmatched junction nucleotides: 6. There are 14 residues in the CDR3. DNA of the CDR3: TGTGCCAGCTCACCAGGGACAGGGTTCGCAGAAGCTTTCTTT. Its translation: CASSPGTGFAEAFF.

This chain links TRBV5-1 with TRBJ1-1, with TRBD1 identical over 7 bases. J lost 5 bases, V lost 4 bases, and 14 bases had no gene match. The CDR3 is made up of 16 amino acids. CDR1 SGHRS and CDR2 YFSETQ come from the germline V gene. CDR3 coding DNA: TGCGCCAGCAGCCCCTGGACACAGGGGAGGGGGACTGAAGCTTTCTTT. Its translation is CASSPWTQGRGTEAFF. The full variable domain, rest sourced from reference TRBV5-1 and TRBJ1-1, is KAGVTQTPRYLIKTRGQQVTLSCSPISGHRSVSWYQQTPGQGLQFLFEYFSETQRNKGNFPGRFSGRQFSNSRSEMNVSTLELGDSALYLCASSPWTQGRGTEAFFGQGTRLTVV.

This chain uses TRBV5-1 with TRBJ1-4, with 7 nucleotides matching TRBD1. V shed 4 bases and J 0 bases; nucleotides not matched to a gene: 24. This CDR3 spans 22 amino acids. Germline V gives CDR1 SGHRS, CDR2 YFSETQ. DNA for the CDR3: TGCGCCAGCAGCCTCCTCCCTGGGGGCTTACAGGGGAGGGGAACAACTAATGAAAAACTGTTTTTT. It is translated as CASSLLPGGLQGRGTTNEKLFF. Full variable domain (remainder filled in from reference TRBV5-1 and TRBJ1-4): KAGVTQTPRYLIKTRGQQVTLSCSPISGHRSVSWYQQTPGQGLQFLFEYFSETQRNKGNFPGRFSGRQFSNSRSEMNVSTLELGDSALYLCASSLLPGGLQGRGTTNEKLFFGSGTQLSVL.

The V call is TRBV19, the J call TRBJ2-7, with a possible D match to TRBD1 (6 bases). Between the trimmed V and J ends, which lost 5 bases and 6 bases, there was a span of 14 bases. Germline loops: CDR1 LNHDA, CDR2 SQIVND (reference sequence). This CDR3 has 13 amino acids. The CDR3, as DNA: TGTGCCAGTAGTCAACCGACAGGAACCGAGCAGTACTTC. This sequence encodes CASSQPTGTEQYF.

This chain links TRBV14 with TRBJ2-3, with D possibly matching TRBD1 (5 bases). There are 16 residues in the CDR3. Trimming removed 1 base from V and 3 bases from J, with 14 bases in between. CDR1 is SGHDN, CDR2 FVKESK, per germline. CDR3 DNA sequence: TGTGCCAGCAGCCAAGGGGCAGGGTCGAGAACAGATACGCAGTATTTT. Protein sequence: CASSQGAGSRTDTQYF.

The table lists this clone with a few counts. Here the CDR3 reads CASSLGGRENYGYTF. CDR3 DNA: TGTGCCAGCAGTTTAGGAGGGAGGGAAAACTATGGCTACACCTTC. This chain links TRBV28 with TRBJ1-2, with D unclear. CDR3 length equals 15 residues. Germline lookup yields CDR1 MDHEN and CDR2 SYDVKM. V gave up 2 bases and J gave up 2 bases, with 12 bases separating them.

The chain couples TRBV28 to TRBJ1-1; D is uncertain. There are 15 residues in the CDR3. Trimming removed 3 bases at V and 1 base at J, with 12 bases between. Germline loops: CDR1 MDHEN, CDR2 SYDVKM. CDR3: CASSLGVRRNTEAFF. CDR3 sequence (DNA): TGTGCCAGCAGTTTGGGCGTAAGAAGGAACACTGAAGCTTTCTTT.

The V and J genes are TRBV5-4 and TRBJ2-5; tentatively, D is TRBD1 or TRBD2 (6 bases each). Trimming removed 4 bases at V and 2 bases at J, with 24 bases between. CDR1 is SGHNT, CDR2 YYREEE, per germline (reference sequence). This CDR3 spans 18 amino acids. CDR3 sequence: CASSRAGTRGIRQETQYF. In DNA, the CDR3 is TGTGCCAGCAGCCGGGCCGGGACACGGGGGATTCGTCAAGAGACCCAGTACTTC. Combining the CDR3 with reference TRBV5-4 and TRBJ2-5 gives the whole variable domain ETGVTQSPTHLIKTRGQQVTLRCSSQSGHNTVSWYQQALGQGPQFIFQYYREEENGRGNFPPRFSGLQFPNYSSELNVNALELDDSALYLCASSRAGTRGIRQETQYFGPGTRLLVL.

This clone was detected only a few times. The chain combines TRBV4-1 with TRBJ2-5; no reliable D call. Trimming shortened V by 1 base and J by 1 base, and 7 bases separated the two germline ends. The CDR3 is 14 amino acids. Germline V CDR1 and CDR2: MGHRA, YSYEKL. The CDR3 region has the DNA TGCGCCAGCAGCCAAGGGGCAGGCCAAGAGACCCAGTACTTC. This translates into CASSQGAGQETQYF.

V usage is TRBV5-6 and J usage is TRBJ1-4; perhaps TRBD1 as D (6 bases). Deletions cut 2 bases from V and 4 bases from J, with 9 bases between. Germline-derived CDR1 and CDR2 are SGHDT and YYEEEE. CDR3 length equals 14 residues. This CDR3 reads CASSFGTHNEKLFF. In DNA form, the CDR3 reads TGTGCCAGCAGCTTTGGGACACATAATGAAAAACTGTTTTTT.

The rearrangement links TRBV5-1 to TRBJ1-5; 10 nucleotides line up with TRBD1. The CDR3 contains 17 residues. Germline assignment: CDR1 SGHRS and CDR2 YFSETQ. Unmatched junction bases numbered 8, after V lost 5 bases and J lost 0 bases. The CDR3 spells CASRPGQGGDSNQPQHF. CDR3 nucleotide sequence: TGCGCCAGCAGGCCCGGACAGGGGGGAGATAGCAATCAGCCCCAGCATTTT.

The chain links TRBV13 to TRBJ2-5, with 11 bases fitting TRBD1. The CDR3 runs 16 residues. J lost 6 bases, V lost 2 bases, and 8 bases had no gene match. The germline V gene has CDR1 PRHDT and CDR2 FYEKMQ (reference sequence). The CDR3 region is CASSLFRTGGSKTQYF. As DNA, the CDR3 is TGTGCCAGCAGCTTATTTCGGACAGGGGGCTCGAAGACCCAGTACTTC. Filled out from reference TRBV13 and TRBJ2-5, the complete variable domain reads AAGVIQSPRHLIKEKRETATLKCYPIPRHDTVYWYQQGPGQDPQFLISFYEKMQSDKGSIPDRFSAQQFSDYHSELNMSSLELGDSALYFCASSLFRTGGSKTQYFGPGTRLLVL.

This chain links TRBV6-6 with TRBJ2-7; 8 bases agree with TRBD1. V lost 6 bases and J lost 2; bases outside the gene matches: 9. This CDR3 has 15 amino acids. Germline CDR1 and CDR2: MNHNY and SVGAGI (reference sequence). The CDR3 DNA reads TGTGCCAGCAGCCCGCCGGACAGGGCGACCTACGAGCAGTACTTC. Translating gives CASSPPDRATYEQYF.

The gene calls are TRBV18 and TRBJ1-1; D is undetermined. The V and J ends lost 0 bases and 5 bases respectively, with 10 bases between them. Germline-derived CDR1 and CDR2 are KGHSH and LQKENI. The CDR3 length is 14 residues. The CDR3 DNA is TGTGCCAGCTCACCACCGAGCGTTGATACTGAAGCTTTCTTT. Its translation is CASSPPSVDTEAFF. Together with reference TRBV18 and TRBJ1-1, the CDR3 gives the full variable domain: NAGVMQNPRHLVRRRGQEARLRCSPMKGHSHVYWYRQLPEEGLKFMVYLQKENIIDESGMPKERFSAEFPKEGPSILRIQQVVRGDSAAYFCASSPPSVDTEAFFGQGTRLTVV.

The rearrangement joins TRBV6-5 to TRBJ2-7; 10 bases map to TRBD1. Per the germline V gene, CDR1 is MNHEY and CDR2 is SVGAGI. V trimming: 5 bases; J trimming: 3 bases; junction bases outside the gene matches: 4. The CDR3 totals 14 residues. For the CDR3, the DNA is TGTGCCAGCAGTCCAGGACAGGGGGTCTACGAGCAGTACTTC. It translates to CASSPGQGVYEQYF.

This chain uses TRBV7-9 with TRBJ1-5; unclear D gene. Germline-derived CDR1 and CDR2 are SEHNR and FQNEAQ (reference sequence). The CDR3 consists of 13 residues. Trimming removed 4 bases from V and 1 base from J, with 5 bases in between. The CDR3 spells CASSSYSNQPQHF. CDR3 in DNA: TGTGCCAGCAGCTCCTACAGCAATCAGCCCCAGCATTTT.

The genes are TRBV4-1 and TRBJ2-7; 9 bases map to TRBD1. Germline assignment: CDR1 MGHRA and CDR2 YSYEKL. The CDR3 runs to 13 residues. Trimming took 4 bases from V and 11 from J; bases not matched to a gene: 9. The CDR3 spells CASSLGQGGTEYF. The DNA of the CDR3 is TGCGCCAGCAGCCTGGGACAGGGTGGGACGGAGTACTTC.

There are a few counts of this clone. The chain recombines TRBV10-3 with TRBJ2-3; TRBD1 matches at 8 bases. Germline-derived CDR1 and CDR2 are ENHRY and SYGVKD. The trim removed 6 bases at V and 2 bases at J, leaving 4 bases unmatched. The CDR3 is 14 residues long. The CDR3 region is CAISRTGSTDTQYF. CDR3 nucleotides: TGTGCCATCAGCCGGACAGGGTCCACAGATACGCAGTATTTT.